The clone carrying this T cell receptor (beta chain) appeared a single time. The antigen is not known. Treatment of the sample: oral pan-JAK inhibitor, 5-10 mg twice daily. TCR sequencing used cDNA made by reverse transcription of extracted RNA. The assay was immunoSEQ multiplex PCR, and TCRdb's table has in-frame clones only and misses some. There are 190,000 or so clones in the sample; around 50% occur only once, and 10% to 15% lies in the top ten. The data were obtained in a study of CD8+ T cells in alopecia areata. Study results and caveats: Scalp clonality decreased significantly with tofacitinib, and so did expanded CD8+ clones among the top 100.

The CDR3 extends over 14 amino acids. Germline CDR1 reads PRHDT; CDR2 reads FYEKMQ (reference sequence). V gave up 4 bases and J gave up 3 bases; unmatched junction bases: 5. The V and J genes are TRBV13 and TRBJ2-7; TRBD2 agrees at 8 bases. The sequenced sample was CD8+ T cells sorted from blood, obtained at week 24, from a patient treated with tofacitinib. The sequence was obtained from a human donor with alopecia areata. For the CDR3, the DNA is TGTGCCAGCAGCTCCCGACGGGGGGGCTACGAGCAGTACTTC. Translated, it gives CASSSRRGGYEQYF.